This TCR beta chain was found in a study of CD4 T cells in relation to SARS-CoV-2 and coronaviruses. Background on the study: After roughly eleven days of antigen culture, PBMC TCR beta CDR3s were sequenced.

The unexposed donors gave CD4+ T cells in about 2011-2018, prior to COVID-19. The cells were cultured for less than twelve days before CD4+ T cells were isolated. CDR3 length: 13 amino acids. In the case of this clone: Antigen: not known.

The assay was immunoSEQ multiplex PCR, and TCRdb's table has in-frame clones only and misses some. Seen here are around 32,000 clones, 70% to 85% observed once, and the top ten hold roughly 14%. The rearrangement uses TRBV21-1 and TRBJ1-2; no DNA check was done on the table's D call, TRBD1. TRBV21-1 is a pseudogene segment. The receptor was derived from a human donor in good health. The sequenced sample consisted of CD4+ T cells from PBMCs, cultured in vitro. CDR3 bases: TGTGCCAGCAGCAAAGTAGGGGGCGATGGCTACACCTTC. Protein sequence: CASSKVGGDGYTF.